Listed below are T cell receptor beta chains from one sample, sequenced in a study of identical twins. TCRdb recomputed calls from the 5' RACE reads with MiXCR, one row per CDR3 protein. The sample records roughly 480,000 distinct CDR3 sequences, more than 20% being singletons. The sample also formed part of further work on T cells expressing NK-cell markers.

The sequenced sample consisted of CD4+ T cells sorted from blood. These receptors were obtained from a young woman in good health. CDR3s include the opening cysteine and the closing phenylalanine or tryptophan. The D gene is left open where the match is weak. Some rows have no size entry. The others give once, few or many, or a class for an expanded clone.

cdr3_nt: TGTGCCAGCAGGGACGTTGCGGGGCAGTACTTC
cdr3_aa: CASRDVAGQYF
d_call: .
clone_size: .
j_call: TRBJ2-7
v_call: TRBV12-3/TRBV12-4
cdr3_length: 11

cdr3_nt: TGCGCCAGCAGCCGTAGTGGGGTTGAGTCCTACGAGCAGTACTTC
cdr3_aa: CASSRSGVESYEQYF
d_call: .
clone_size: many
j_call: TRBJ2-7
v_call: TRBV5-1
cdr3_length: 15

cdr3_nt: TGCGCCAGCAGCTTGGTGAGCTGGGGAGCAAAAAACATTCAGTACTTC
cdr3_aa: CASSLVSWGAKNIQYF
d_call: .
clone_size: .
j_call: TRBJ2-4
v_call: TRBV5-1
cdr3_length: 16

cdr3_nt: TGCAGTGCCGACAAGAGTGGTGCAGGGGTTCAGCCCCAGCATTTT
cdr3_aa: CSADKSGAGVQPQHF
d_call: .
clone_size: few
j_call: TRBJ1-5
v_call: TRBV20-1
cdr3_length: 15

cdr3_nt: TGTGCCATCAGTGAGAGGCTAGAGGATGAGCAGTTCTTC
cdr3_aa: CAISERLEDEQFF
d_call: .
clone_size: many
j_call: TRBJ2-1
v_call: TRBV10-3
cdr3_length: 13

cdr3_nt: TGTGCCAGCAGCCGGGGAGGGAACACTGAAGCTTTCTTT
cdr3_aa: CASSRGGNTEAFF
d_call: .
clone_size: many
j_call: TRBJ1-1
v_call: TRBV12-3/TRBV12-4
cdr3_length: 13

cdr3_nt: TGCAGCGTTGACTTTGGACTGGGGCAGTACGAGCAGTACTTC
cdr3_aa: CSVDFGLGQYEQYF
d_call: .
clone_size: .
j_call: TRBJ2-7
v_call: TRBV29-1
cdr3_length: 14

cdr3_nt: TGTGCCAGCAGCGATGCTGGGGCGGGCGGCGAGCAGTTCTTC
cdr3_aa: CASSDAGAGGEQFF
d_call: .
clone_size: .
j_call: TRBJ2-1
v_call: TRBV5-6
cdr3_length: 14

cdr3_nt: TGTGCCAGCAGCGTACTTGCGGGAGGGGGACTTTTAGAGACCCAGTACTTC
cdr3_aa: CASSVLAGGGLLETQYF
d_call: TRBD2
clone_size: few
j_call: TRBJ2-5
v_call: TRBV9
cdr3_length: 17

cdr3_nt: TGTGCCACCCGCGAGGGCTCTGGAAACACCATATATTTT
cdr3_aa: CATREGSGNTIYF
d_call: .
clone_size: few
j_call: TRBJ1-3
v_call: TRBV10-3
cdr3_length: 13

cdr3_nt: TGCGCCAGCAGTCGACTAGTAAGGGAGAATGAGCAGTTCTTC
cdr3_aa: CASSRLVRENEQFF
d_call: .
clone_size: few
j_call: TRBJ2-1
v_call: TRBV10-2
cdr3_length: 14

cdr3_nt: TGTGCCAGCGGAGTCGGGGAGACCCAGTACTTC
cdr3_aa: CASGVGETQYF
d_call: .
clone_size: few
j_call: TRBJ2-5
v_call: TRBV6-5
cdr3_length: 11

cdr3_nt: TGTGCCAGCAGCGTAGTGGCGGAGAATAATTCACCCCTCCACTTT
cdr3_aa: CASSVVAENNSPLHF
d_call: .
clone_size: .
j_call: TRBJ1-6
v_call: TRBV9
cdr3_length: 15

cdr3_nt: TGTGCCAGCAGCGCCTGGACAGGGGGAACTAATGAAAAACTGTTTTTT
cdr3_aa: CASSAWTGGTNEKLFF
d_call: TRBD1
clone_size: few
j_call: TRBJ1-4
v_call: TRBV7-9
cdr3_length: 16

cdr3_nt: TGCAGTGCTAGATCGGAGCGGGAGCGGGGAGAGACCCAGTACTTC
cdr3_aa: CSARSERERGETQYF
d_call: TRBD2
clone_size: few
j_call: TRBJ2-5
v_call: TRBV20-1
cdr3_length: 15

cdr3_nt: TGTGCCAGCAGCCCCCTTAGCGGGGGGGAGACCCAGTACTTC
cdr3_aa: CASSPLSGGETQYF
d_call: TRBD2
clone_size: few
j_call: TRBJ2-5
v_call: TRBV7-9
cdr3_length: 14

cdr3_nt: TGTGCCAGCAGCCAAGACAAGAAATCCACAGATACGCAGTATTTT
cdr3_aa: CASSQDKKSTDTQYF
d_call: .
clone_size: .
j_call: TRBJ2-3
v_call: TRBV4-2
cdr3_length: 15

cdr3_nt: TGCGCCAGCAGCTTGACGGCCGGAGGTGAAAAACTGTTTTTT
cdr3_aa: CASSLTAGGEKLFF
d_call: .
clone_size: .
j_call: TRBJ1-4
v_call: TRBV5-1
cdr3_length: 14

cdr3_nt: TGTGCCAGCAGCGACCAGCCGGCCGGGGAGCTGTTTTTT
cdr3_aa: CASSDQPAGELFF
d_call: .
clone_size: .
j_call: TRBJ2-2
v_call: TRBV6-4
cdr3_length: 13

cdr3_nt: TGTGCCAGCAGCCAGCTCGGGACAGGGGGGGACAATGAGCAGTTCTTC
cdr3_aa: CASSQLGTGGDNEQFF
d_call: TRBD1
clone_size: few
j_call: TRBJ2-1
v_call: TRBV3-1
cdr3_length: 16

cdr3_nt: TGTGCCAGCAGCTTAGTTAACTATGGCTACACCTTC
cdr3_aa: CASSLVNYGYTF
d_call: .
clone_size: many
j_call: TRBJ1-2
v_call: TRBV7-2
cdr3_length: 12

cdr3_nt: TGTGCCAGCTCACCACCGCGAGAGTTCGGCACTGAAGCTTTCTTT
cdr3_aa: CASSPPREFGTEAFF
d_call: .
clone_size: .
j_call: TRBJ1-1
v_call: TRBV18
cdr3_length: 15

cdr3_nt: TGCAGTGCCTTAAAGTCGGCGGGACTAGATACGCAGTATTTT
cdr3_aa: CSALKSAGLDTQYF
d_call: .
clone_size: few
j_call: TRBJ2-3
v_call: TRBV20-1
cdr3_length: 14

cdr3_nt: TGTGCCAGCAGTGTGACCAGGAACACTGAAGCTTTCTTT
cdr3_aa: CASSVTRNTEAFF
d_call: .
clone_size: .
j_call: TRBJ1-1
v_call: TRBV6-4
cdr3_length: 13

cdr3_nt: TGTGCCACCAGCGGGACGGAAGCGGAGCCCCGTTCACAGCAGTACTTC
cdr3_aa: CATSGTEAEPRSQQYF
d_call: .
clone_size: few
j_call: TRBJ2-7
v_call: TRBV15
cdr3_length: 16

cdr3_nt: TGTGCCACCAGCAGAATTGCGGGTACCGGGGAGCTGTTTTTT
cdr3_aa: CATSRIAGTGELFF
d_call: .
clone_size: .
j_call: TRBJ2-2
v_call: TRBV15
cdr3_length: 14

cdr3_nt: TGTGCCAGCAGAAAAGGGGGAATGGACACCATATATTTT
cdr3_aa: CASRKGGMDTIYF
d_call: .
clone_size: few
j_call: TRBJ1-3
v_call: TRBV6-6
cdr3_length: 13